This TCR beta chain stems from a study of cytomegalovirus exposure and HLA in healthy donors. Study-level results: The later analysis indicated that the majority of CMV-associated TCR beta chains appeared HLA-restricted.

The PCR made use of 60 Vbeta and 13 Jbeta primers. Per the authors' pipeline: Later analysis identified approximately 88 million unique TCR beta chains, 10 million to 12 million shared. Here immunoSEQ multiplex PCR was the method, and the copy in TCRdb shows in-frame clones only, minus some. The DNA gave D and trimming, while V, J and clone size come from that table. The table has 60,000 to 80,000 clones, approximately 80% seen once. This CDR3 has 12 amino acids. Germline V lookup: CDR1 MNHEY, CDR2 SMNVEV (reference sequence). V was shortened by 6 bases and J by 9 bases, with 13 bases between the two germline ends. As concerns this clone: What it binds is unknown.

Each donor was healthy, and each was a bone marrow donor. The receptor comes from a woman aged 30 to 39 in good health and CMV-seronegative. Sequencing used PBMCs. The V gene is TRBV27, the J gene TRBJ2-3; maybe TRBD1 (6 bases). The CDR3 sequence: CASSSQGDTQYF. In DNA form, the CDR3 reads TGTGCCAGCAGCTCACAGGGAGACACGCAGTATTTT.